This T cell receptor (beta chain) was captured by sequencing in a study of blood T cells in healthy people across ages (dated by TCRdb to 2013 to 2016). About the investigation overall: In model experiments, roughly one uniquely barcoded TCR beta cDNA molecule per two T cells was captured by template switching. Donors of different ages were randomly distributed across sequencing lanes to avoid experimental bias. The study analyzed two additional independent replicas of 1 million unique cDNA reads from the same blood draw for two donors, one aged 18 to 30 and one aged 80 or older. Four age groups were formed from the donors: young (average approximately 15 years), middle-aged (around 39), aged (62) and long-lived (about 75). Age-related changes in TCR beta repertoire diversity were measured in the study by deep sequencing normalized with unique cDNA molecular identifiers.

The paper's findings and limits, for the study overall: Bulk unsorted PBMC profiling prevented conclusive comparison of naive and antigen-experienced compartments. Estimates of total diversity based on one million sequenced T cells were considered lower bounds and underestimates. As age increased, observed TCR beta diversity per million T cells dropped in a roughly linear way, and a significant reduction was already evident by age 40. Compared with the aged group, more naive CD4+ T cells, fewer expanded clones and increased TCR diversity were shown by the long-lived group, suggesting age selection. The CMV infection status of donors was not known, potentially confounding age-related changes in expanded clonotypes. The percentage of naive T cells measured by flow cytometry correlated strongly with observed TCR beta diversity.

The germline V gene gives CDR1 as MNHEY and CDR2 as SVGEGT. Unmatched junction bases come to 10, with V trimmed by 2 bases and J by 7 bases. The CDR3 goes from the cysteine to the phenylalanine over 17 residues. The only DNA kept is the CDR3, 51 bases in frame from the first base. This clonotype was observed many times. This clone's antigen is unknown. No qualities accompany the bases; no much larger clone lies one base away. Systemically healthy Caucasian individuals from Russia, around 38 in total and aged roughly 6 to 100 years, were included as donors. Each donor gave around 9 milliliters of peripheral blood, collected into EDTA-treated Vacutainer tubes. Ficoll-Paque density-gradient centrifugation was used to isolate PBMCs, with at least 6 million per sample. Trizol reagent was used to extract total RNA from PBMCs, with at least 6 micrograms per sample. For every donor, an aliquot of PBMCs went through flow cytometry to measure the percentages of naive CD45RAhigh/CD27high T cells.

The library was made by 5' RACE. The data were produced on an Illumina HiSeq 2500. A second PCR of roughly 7 to 12 cycles was run with a J-beta primer mix and a sample-barcoded 5' primer. Each TCR beta cDNA molecule received a unique molecular identifier from a template-switch 5' adaptor carrying 12 random nucleotides. Each sample yielded at least 2.5 million CDR3-containing paired-end reads. First-strand cDNA was synthesized from all RNA with the Mint cDNA synthesis kit, primed by a TRBC-specific oligonucleotide. Following uracil-DNA glycosylase treatment, a first 18-cycle PCR with universal primers M1SS and BC2_uni_R was performed on all cDNA. As for the original processing: For normalization, 1 million high-quality reads were randomly selected from each sample, with every read carrying a distinct molecular identifier. Instead of being binned into consensus sequences, reads with shared molecular identifiers were discarded. CDR3 identification, clonotype clustering and error correction used MiTCR with a Q25 quality threshold and the strictest error-elimination algorithm. Lower-bound total TCR beta diversity was estimated with a nonparametric unseen species model using Euler transformation. The public reads were run again by TCRdb, first through fastp at Q25 and then through MiXCR, and only productive beta chains were kept. Merged by CDR3 protein, the rows form single entries marked with the most common genes and DNA. It is TCRdb's table, rather than the study itself, that gives the V and J calls and clone size. Across this sample there are around 870,000 distinct CDR3 sequences, with roughly 26% seen only once. Roughly 17% of the sample is held by the ten biggest clonotypes.

Sequencing was performed on blood. This sequence was found in a woman older than 75 in good health. The sequence links TRBV6-2 or TRBV6-3 to TRBJ2-4; the central 11 bases match TRBD1. The bases read TGTGCCAGCAGTTACGGTGGACAGGGGGCCGGTTGGAACATTCAGTACTTC. It specifies CASSYGGQGAGWNIQYF.